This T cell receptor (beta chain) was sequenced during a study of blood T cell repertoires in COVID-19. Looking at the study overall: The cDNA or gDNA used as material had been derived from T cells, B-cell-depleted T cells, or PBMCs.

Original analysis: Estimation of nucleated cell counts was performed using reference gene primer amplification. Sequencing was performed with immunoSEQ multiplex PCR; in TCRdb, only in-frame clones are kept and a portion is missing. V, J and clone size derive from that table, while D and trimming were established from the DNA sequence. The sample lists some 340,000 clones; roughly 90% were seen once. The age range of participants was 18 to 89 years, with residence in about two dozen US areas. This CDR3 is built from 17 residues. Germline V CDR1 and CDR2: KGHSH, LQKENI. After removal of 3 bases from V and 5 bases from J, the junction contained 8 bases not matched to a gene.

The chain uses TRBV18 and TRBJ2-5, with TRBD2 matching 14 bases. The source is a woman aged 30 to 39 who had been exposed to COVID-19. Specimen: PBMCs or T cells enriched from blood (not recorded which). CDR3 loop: CASSPGLAGAIGETQYF. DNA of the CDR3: TGTGCCAGCTCACCGGGACTAGCGGGGGCTATCGGGGAGACCCAGTACTTC.